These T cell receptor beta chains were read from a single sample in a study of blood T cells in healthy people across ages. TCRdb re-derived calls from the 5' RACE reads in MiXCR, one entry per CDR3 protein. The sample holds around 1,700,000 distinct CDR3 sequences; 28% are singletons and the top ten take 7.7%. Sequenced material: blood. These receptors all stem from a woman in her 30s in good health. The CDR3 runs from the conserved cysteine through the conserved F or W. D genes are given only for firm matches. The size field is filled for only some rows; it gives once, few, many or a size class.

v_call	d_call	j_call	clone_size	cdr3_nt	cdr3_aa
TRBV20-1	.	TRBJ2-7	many	TGCAGTGCGAAGCAGGGTTACGAGCAGTACTTC	CSAKQGYEQYF
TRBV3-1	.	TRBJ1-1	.	TGTGCCAGCAGCCAAGGCCTCGCGGACACTGAAGCTTTCTTT	CASSQGLADTEAFF
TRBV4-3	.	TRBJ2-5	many	TGCGCCAGCAGCCATCTGAGGGCGGGTGAGACCCAGTACTTC	CASSHLRAGETQYF
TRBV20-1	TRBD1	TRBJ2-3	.	TGCAGTGCTAGAACTACAGGGGTGGCTACGCAGTATTTT	CSARTTGVATQYF
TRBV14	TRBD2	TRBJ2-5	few	TGTGCCAGCAGCCCCCGAGTAGCGGGAGACGAGACCCAGTACTTC	CASSPRVAGDETQYF
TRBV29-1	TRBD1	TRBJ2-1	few	TGCAGCGTCGCAACAGGGGGCCCCTCCTACAATGAGCAGTTCTTC	CSVATGGPSYNEQFF
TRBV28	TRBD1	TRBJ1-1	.	TGTGCCAGCAGTGAGACAGGGGGCGGTGACACTGAAGCTTTCTTT	CASSETGGGDTEAFF
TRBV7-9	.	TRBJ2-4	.	TGTGCCAGCAGCACAAGCGGACTTGCTCAAAACATTCAGTACTTC	CASSTSGLAQNIQYF
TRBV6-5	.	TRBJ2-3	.	TGTGCCAGCAGGGCGACACACCGGGGCACAGATACGCAGTATTTT	CASRATHRGTDTQYF
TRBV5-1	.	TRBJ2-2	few	TGCGCCAGCAGCTTGACGTTCGACGCCGGGGAGCTGTTTTTT	CASSLTFDAGELFF
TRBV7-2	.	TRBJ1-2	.	TGTGCCAGCAGCTCTAGGGGGGCAGACGAAAGGGGCTACACCTTC	CASSSRGADERGYTF
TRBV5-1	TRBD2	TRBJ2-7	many	TGCGCCAGCAGCGGACTAGCTTCTGCCTACGAGCAGTACTTC	CASSGLASAYEQYF
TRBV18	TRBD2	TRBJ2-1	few	TGTGCCAGCTCACCACTGCACCTAGCGGGGGGGAGCTCCTACAATGAGCAGTTCTTC	CASSPLHLAGGSSYNEQFF
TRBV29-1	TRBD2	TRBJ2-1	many	TGCAGCGTTGGTCCGAGCGGGGGCCTCCGGGAGCAGTTCTTC	CSVGPSGGLREQFF
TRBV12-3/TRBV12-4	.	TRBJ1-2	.	TGTGCCAGCAGTTTAGGAGACAGGCGTCGATATGGCTACACCTTC	CASSLGDRRRYGYTF
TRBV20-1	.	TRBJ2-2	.	TGCAGTGCAAGGGGGGCTAGCAGGAACACCGGGGAGCTGTTTTTT	CSARGASRNTGELFF
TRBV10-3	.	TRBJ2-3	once	TGTGCCATCAGTGAGGGGGAGTCTGATACTAGCACAGATACGCAGTATTTT	CAISEGESDTSTDTQYF
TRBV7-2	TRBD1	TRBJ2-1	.	TGTGCCAGCAGCCTAGACAGGGGGTTCTACAATGAGCAGTTCTTC	CASSLDRGFYNEQFF
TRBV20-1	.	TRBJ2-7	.	TGCAGTGCCACGAGCCGACTTCAGGGTCTACCCCTCGAGCAGTACTTC	CSATSRLQGLPLEQYF
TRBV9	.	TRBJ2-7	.	TGTGCCAGCAGCGTAGATGGGCTTACAGGGTCCGCCTACGAGCAGTACTTC	CASSVDGLTGSAYEQYF
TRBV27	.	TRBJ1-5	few	TGTGCCAGCAGTCGACAGGACAATCAGCCCCAGCATTTT	CASSRQDNQPQHF
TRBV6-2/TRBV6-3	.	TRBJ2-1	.	TGTGCCAGCACCAACCCGCGGGTCTCCTACAATGAGCAGTTCTTC	CASTNPRVSYNEQFF
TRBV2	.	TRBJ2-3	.	TGTGCCAGCGGATCCCTCCTTGACTACACAGATACGCAGTATTTT	CASGSLLDYTDTQYF